What follows describes a single TCR beta chain. This clone's antigen is unknown. No clone much larger than this one lies a single base away; base qualities are absent. Library method: 5' RACE. For sequencing, a NextSeq 500 was employed. The TCR library protocol attached unique molecular identifiers to individual cDNA molecules to correct for sequencing error and PCR bias. TCR alpha and beta chains were both sequenced, and the abundances of alpha and beta sequences in each sample were closely correlated with each other. In the source study's methods: Decombinator V4 was used to perform V gene, J gene and CDR3 annotation of TCR sequences. Expanded TCRs were defined as changing significantly between any two time points under a Poisson model with p below 0.0001. TCR abundances were normalised to the total number of TCRs sequenced per sample and were expressed as counts per million. VDJdb, accessed 1 November 2021, was searched for CMV, EBV and SARS-CoV-2 annotated TCRs, with TCRs annotated for multiple antigens excluded. The public sequencing data were trimmed at Q25 with fastp and processed into clonotypes with MiXCR by TCRdb, which kept only in-frame beta chains. Each CDR3 protein gets just one entry, which takes the most common genes and DNA from the rows behind it. The authors' filters were not applied to this entry. A total of 50,000 to 65,000 distinct CDR3 sequences appear in this sample, under 15% of them only once. Around 4.2% of the sample is held by the ten biggest clonotypes.

The sample comes from a study of early T cells in non-severe SARS-CoV-2 infection (dated by TCRdb to the early 2020s). In terms of the full investigation: TCR sequencing used bulk RNA from unsorted whole blood, so alpha and beta chains could not be paired. The full study reports these points: Matching against VDJdb was skewed toward anti-spike CD8 responses, likely underestimated virus-specific expansions, and missed private and CD4 specificities.

This was a case-control study nested in a cohort of healthcare workers in London, UK, who had nasopharyngeal swab PCR tests and blood samples taken every week. Healthcare workers were recruited during the week of the UK lockdown, between 23 and 31 March 2020, and followed weekly for up to roughly 15 weeks. This sequence was found in an adult who was a healthcare worker with PCR-confirmed SARS-CoV-2 infection or an uninfected control (not recorded which). The specimen was whole blood.

The nucleotides are TGCAGTGCCGCCTCCATTCGTGGACAGCCCCAGCATTTT. This is translated as CSAASIRGQPQHF. The chain is assembled from TRBV29-1 and TRBJ1-5, with no confident D gene call. Per the germline V gene, SQVTM is the CDR1 and ANQGSEA is the CDR2. The CDR3 measures 13 amino acids from cysteine to phenylalanine. This entry keeps only the CDR3 DNA: 39 bases, framed from base 1.